This T cell receptor (beta chain) was obtained from a study of shared clonotypes between healthy human individuals (dated by TCRdb to about 2020). Broadly, across the study: A few men and a couple of women, aged 18 to 49 years, made up the cohort. For each donor, three plates each were used for CD4 naive and CD4 memory, two plates were used for CD8 naive, and one plate was used for CD8 memory. Leukapheresis yielded between about 0.85 and 10 billion PBMCs per donor. To estimate repertoire size and how much clonotypes are shared between individuals, the study performed deep sequencing of blood TCR repertoires from a handful of healthy adults. Different laboratories and diverse techniques were used to prepare libraries and sequence TCR repertoires, to increase sequencing depth and limit assay-specific biases.

V is shortened by 2 bases, J by 0 bases, and the region joining them spans 5 bases. Inclusive of the bounding cysteine and phenylalanine, the CDR3 is 13 residues long. Solely the CDR3 DNA is kept, with 39 bases framed from the first base. CDR1 and CDR2 are drawn from the germline V gene: MDHEN, SYDVKM. As for this clone: Its antigen has not been determined. It has no much larger one-base neighbor in the sample; base qualities were not kept. Additional DNA sequences in this sample encode the identical CDR3.

The donors were healthy, HIV-negative adults who had no recently reported acute infections or vaccinations. Every donor was a Caucasian adult residing in Nashville, Tennessee, USA. CD4+ T cells were enriched through magnetic negative selection, after which naive cells were positively selected on CD45RA and the remaining negative fraction served as the memory subset. After blood collection by leukapheresis, PBMCs were isolated using Ficoll-Histopaque density gradient centrifugation and then cryopreserved in the vapor phase of liquid nitrogen. Analytical flow cytometry was used to check the purity and quantity of every magnetically sorted T cell population. Each sorted fraction had its genomic DNA isolated and then quantified by UV absorbance on a Nanodrop 2000c. Using the deep immunoSEQ assay, TCR CDR3 regions were amplified from genomic DNA by multiplex PCR. For each cell subset, the extracted genomic DNA was distributed evenly across all wells of several immunoSEQ 96-well plates, and each plate served as one replicate. Each replicate PCR for sorted subsets received about 210 ng genomic DNA, equal to around 32,000 T cell genomes. Purified libraries were measured with a Qubit 3.0 fluorometer, size-checked on a Bioanalyzer 2100, and measured again with the KAPA Library Quantification kit. Every immunoSEQ 96-well plate was sequenced on a dedicated single-read 150-cycle Illumina NextSeq 550 flow cell. Regarding the original processing steps: Because the immunoSEQ output held only junctional sequences and lacked quality scores, the filtering could not match the filtering applied to full-length reads. To assign V/J genes and CDR3, sequences were annotated against IMGT germline references using PyIR, a Python wrapper for IgBLAST v1.9. Any read was removed if the V/J assignment was weak (E-value above 1e-6), the CDR3 was missing, or the read contained stop codons, out-of-frame junctions, or ambiguous translated residues. V3J clonotypes were defined as sequences sharing an identical inferred V gene, J gene, and CDR3 amino acid sequence. Percentage overlap between repertoires was calculated by dividing the number of shared unique clonotypes by the size of the smaller repertoire. Richness of each repertoire was evaluated using RTK rarefaction, the Chao1 estimator, and Recon v2.1 estimates of unobserved clonotypes. Generation probabilities for all TCRbeta clonotypes obtained by the gDNA method from four donors were computed using OLGA. Here the immuneACCESS table is served through TCRdb, limited to in-frame sequences with V and J called. Missing clones are a known gap in these copies; in checked studies unresolved V genes cover under half, and the rest lacks a known reason. That table is the source of V, J and clone size, and D and trimming were worked out from the DNA. The sample table shows about 1.4 million clones, and around 97% are seen once. About 1% of the sample is in the top ten clones.

Study-wide findings and limitations: Around 5% of naive CD4, 3% to 4% of naive CD8, around 2.3% of memory CD4, and 0.4% of memory CD8 clonotypes were shared across four donors. Sampling was limited to blood, and TCR repertoires in tissue likely differ from TCR repertoires in blood. Pairwise subsampling led to the expectation that sequencing depth would affect the degree of clonotype sharing among donors. Even with the large sequencing depth, rarefaction of the sorted-subset datasets indicated that sequencing was incomplete. Estimated clonotype richness was generally larger for naive than for memory subsets. Compared with non-shared clonotypes, clonotypes shared by all four sorted-subset donors had higher generation probabilities. The genetic and exposure-history diversity represented was limited by the small number of donors.

The receptor chain draws on TRBV28 and TRBJ2-7; the D region possibly corresponds to TRBD2 (5 bases align). Sequencing was performed on naive CD4+ T cells sorted from blood. The sample's cell subset or site label, in plain terms: CD45RA+ positively selected. The TCR sequence derives from a man under 40 in good health. This receptor has the CDR3 CASSLAGSYEQYF. The base sequence is TGTGCCAGCAGTTTAGCGGGCTCCTACGAGCAGTACTTC.